This TCR beta chain was documented in a study of T-cell reconstitution after alpha-beta-depleted transplantation in children. V dropped 4 bases and J dropped 1; count of bases not matched to a gene: 5. Per germline, CDR1 SGHRS and CDR2 YFSETQ. The CDR3 sequence is 14 residues long. For TCRbeta, the library was prepared with unique molecular identifiers. TCRdb passed the PCR reads through MiXCR, listing each CDR3 protein once. The sample shows about 22,000 distinct CDR3 sequences, under 13% of them seen only once. This clonotype is judged medium-sized. The clonotype was recovered from a human donor who donated a stem cell graft to a child with chronic granulomatous disease. This specimen was PBMCs from the stem cell graft donor, taken from the stem cell graft. The chain couples TRBV5-1 to TRBJ2-7; TRBD2 agrees at 7 bases. CDR3 sequence reads: CASSPREGSYEQYF. CDR3 bases: TGCGCCAGCAGCCCAAGGGAGGGTTCCTACGAGCAGTACTTC.